The clone carrying this T cell receptor beta chain appeared many times. Germline assignment: CDR1 MNHNS and CDR2 SASEGT. The V end lost 0 bases, the J end lost 0 bases, and 9 bases lay between the germline ends. The CDR3 covers 16 residues. The sample is drawn from a study of blood T cell repertoires in COVID-19. Overall study: There were acute and convalescent COVID-19 samples, and they came from the United States, Italy and Spain. The analysed material was cDNA or gDNA that came from T cells, B-cell-depleted T cells, or PBMCs.

In the source study's methods: Estimation of nucleated cell counts was performed using reference gene primer amplification. The table came from immunoSEQ multiplex PCR; TCRdb's copy has only in-frame clones and leaves some out. The D gene and trimming were derived from the DNA, and the V and J assignments and clone size from that table. Here the sample spans about 47,000 clones, 68% being singletons. This chain uses TRBV6-1 with TRBJ1-5; D call uncertain. The sequenced sample consisted of peripheral blood. The TCR comes from a woman in her 70s with acute or convalescent COVID-19. The CDR3 is CASSEAVGDSNQPQHF. CDR3 DNA sequence: TGTGCCAGCAGTGAAGCGGTCGGGGATAGCAATCAGCCCCAGCATTTT.